One and the same sample provided the 26 T cell receptor beta chains below, sequenced in a study of radiation and T cells in renal cell carcinoma. Time point denoted: baseline pretreatment blood. Treatment meaning: 15 Gy SBRT to primary tumor, nephrectomy 4 weeks later. Measured with immunoSEQ multiplex PCR; TCRdb has only the in-frame clones, and not every one. The repertoire holds 90,000 to 95,000 clones, with 82% as singletons. The source material was blood, sampled from a patient whose treatment included radiotherapy and nephrectomy. The receptors come from a man aged 60-69 years with renal cell carcinoma.

The V call is TRBV7-8, the J call TRBJ2-3; 9 nucleotides agree with TRBD2. Germline V gives CDR1 SGHVS, CDR2 FQNEAQ. This CDR3 has 14 amino acids. V shed 3 bases and J 4 bases; nucleotides not matched to a gene: 2. In DNA, the CDR3 is TGTGCCAGCAGCTTTAGCGGGAGTTCAGATACGCAGTATTTT. Translated, it gives CASSFSGSSDTQYF. Complete variable domain (other parts from reference TRBV7-8 and TRBJ2-3): GAGVSQSPRYKVAKRGQDVALRCDPISGHVSLFWYQQALGQGPEFLTYFQNEAQLDKSGLPSDRFFAERPEGSVSTLKIQRTQQEDSAVYLCASSFSGSSDTQYFGPGTRLTVL.

The J gene is TRBJ2-1, the V gene TRBV28; perhaps TRBD2 as D (7 bases). Germline values: CDR1 MDHEN, CDR2 SYDVKM. Trimming cost V 6 bases and J 5 bases, with 20 bases left between them. This CDR3 comprises 16 residues. The CDR3 protein is CASRDTLGGGNNEQFF. The DNA of the CDR3 is TGTGCCAGCAGAGACACCCTAGGGGGGGGGAACAATGAGCAGTTCTTC.

This clone was counted a single time. This rearrangement joins TRBV18 to TRBJ2-5; perhaps TRBD2 as D (6 bases). The CDR3 sequence is 15 residues long. V lost 1 base, J lost 2 bases, and 11 bases lay in between. The germline gives CDR1 KGHSH, CDR2 LQKENI. The CDR3 spells CASSPLTGEQETQYF. Here the CDR3 DNA reads TGTGCCAGCTCACCACTAACGGGGGAACAAGAGACCCAGTACTTC. Supplemented by reference TRBV18 and TRBJ2-5, the full variable domain reads NAGVMQNPRHLVRRRGQEARLRCSPMKGHSHVYWYRQLPEEGLKFMVYLQKENIIDESGMPKERFSAEFPKEGPSILRIQQVVRGDSAAYFCASSPLTGEQETQYFGPGTRLLVL.

The sample holds one count of this clone. The V and J genes are TRBV15 and TRBJ2-7; D unclear. V was shortened by 0 bases and J by 3 bases, with 15 bases between the two germline ends. Per germline, CDR1 LNHNV and CDR2 YYDKDF (reference sequence). The CDR3 spans 16 residues. CDR3 nucleotides: TGTGCCACCAGCAGAGATTCCCCTCAGTACGGCTACGAGCAGTACTTC. Its translation: CATSRDSPQYGYEQYF.

This clone was detected once. This chain joins TRBV19 and TRBJ2-3; 12 bases are a match to TRBD2. The CDR3 totals 15 residues. Germline lookup yields CDR1 LNHDA and CDR2 SQIVND (reference sequence). The V and J ends lost 7 bases and 4 bases, in that order; junction bases with no gene match: 6. CDR3 sequence: CASKKLAGGADTQYF. CDR3 bases: TGTGCCAGTAAGAAACTAGCGGGAGGCGCAGATACGCAGTATTTT. The full variable domain, its missing parts supplied by reference TRBV19 and TRBJ2-3, is DGGITQSPKYLFRKEGQNVTLSCEQNLNHDAMYWYRQDPGQGLRLIYYSQIVNDFQKGDIAEGYSVSREKKESFPLTVTSAQKNPTAFYLCASKKLAGGADTQYFGPGTRLTVL.

The CDR3 loop reads CASRVTGSGGYTF. In DNA form, the CDR3 reads TGTGCCAGCAGGGTTACAGGGTCTGGTGGCTACACCTTC. This rearrangement joins TRBV5-6 to TRBJ1-2; D is possibly TRBD1 (6 bases). The CDR3 extends over 13 amino acids. The germline V gene encodes CDR1 SGHDT and CDR2 YYEEEE. Trimming left V 5 bases short and J 7 bases short, with 15 bases between. Drawing the rest from reference TRBV5-6 and TRBJ1-2, the complete variable domain is DAGVTQSPTHLIKTRGQQVTLRCSPKSGHDTVSWYQQALGQGPQFIFQYYEEEERQRGNFPDRFSGHQFPNYSSELNVNALLLGDSALYLCASRVTGSGGYTFGSGTRLTVV.

The chain links TRBV28 to TRBJ2-1; D not certain. V was cut by 8 bases and J by 2 bases, with 13 bases left in between. The germline CDR1 and CDR2 sequences are MDHEN and SYDVKM. The CDR3 is made up of 14 amino acids. The CDR3 nucleotides read TGTGCCAGCGGTGGAACGAATCCCTACAATGAGCAGTTCTTC. Translation gives CASGGTNPYNEQFF. Using reference TRBV28 and TRBJ2-1 for the parts outside the CDR3, the full variable domain is DVKVTQSSRYLVKRTGEKVFLECVQDMDHENMFWYRQDPGLGLRLIYFSYDVKMKEKGDIPEGYSVSREKKERFSLILESASTNQTSMYLCASGGTNPYNEQFFGPGTRLTVL.

This chain uses TRBV19 with TRBJ2-2, with D tentatively TRBD1 (7 bases). The CDR3 contains 15 residues. Germline V gene data show CDR1 as LNHDA and CDR2 as SQIVND (reference sequence). Trimming shortened V by 2 bases and J by 6 bases, and 13 bases separated the two germline ends. The CDR3 protein is CASSITPRGAGELFF. The CDR3 DNA is TGTGCCAGTAGTATAACTCCCAGGGGGGCCGGGGAGCTGTTTTTT.

The chain has TRBV4-1 and TRBJ2-1; TRBD2 agrees at 12 bases. The V segment lost 3 bases and the J segment 6 bases; nucleotides outside the gene matches: 6. This CDR3 spans 16 amino acids. Germline CDR1 is MGHRA and CDR2 is YSYEKL. The CDR3 nucleotides are TGCGCCAGCAGCCAGGCAACTAGCGGGAGGCCCAATGAGCAGTTCTTC. This encodes CASSQATSGRPNEQFF.

This chain links TRBV5-1 with TRBJ2-6; D is undetermined. CDR3 size: 16 residues. V was cut by 3 bases and J by 0 bases, with 10 bases left in between. Germline values: CDR1 SGHRS, CDR2 YFSETQ. CDR3 loop: CASSSTYSSGANVLTF. The CDR3 bases are TGCGCCAGCAGCTCCACATACAGCTCTGGGGCCAACGTCCTGACTTTC.

The genes are TRBV4-1 and TRBJ2-5, with D hard to call. The CDR3 covers 14 residues. The germline CDR1 and CDR2 sequences are MGHRA and YSYEKL. V was shortened by 1 base and J by 5 bases, with 11 bases between the two germline ends. The CDR3 coding sequence is TGCGCCAGCAGCCAAGTTTCGGTTGGGGAGACCCAGTACTTC. Amino acid sequence: CASSQVSVGETQYF.

The chain combines TRBV23-1 with TRBJ1-1, with no clear D. TRBV23-1 is filed as an ORF, its function uncertain. Trimming shortened V by 2 bases and J by 0 bases, and 10 bases separated the two germline ends. The length of the CDR3 is 15 residues. The CDR3 region is CASSQIKSVNTEAFF. CDR3 nucleotide sequence: TGCGCCAGCAGTCAAATTAAGTCAGTGAACACTGAAGCTTTCTTT.

The chain combines TRBV6-4 with TRBJ2-1, with a possible D match to TRBD1 (5 bases). The germline V and J ends were trimmed by 5 bases and 4 bases, with 9 bases remaining between them. Germline V gene data show CDR1 as MRHNA and CDR2 as SNTAGT. The CDR3 extends over 13 amino acids. The DNA of the CDR3 is TGTGCCAGCAGTTATCAGGGTTACAATGAGCAGTTCTTC. This sequence encodes CASSYQGYNEQFF.

J is TRBJ2-7 and V is TRBV29-1, with D perhaps assigned TRBD1 or TRBD2 (5 bases each). Germline V lookup: CDR1 SQVTM, CDR2 ANQGSEA. Trimming stripped 4 bases from V and 3 bases from J, with 13 bases between. This CDR3 is 13 amino acids long. The CDR3 sequence: CSVVGPRSYEQYF. The CDR3 nucleotides are TGCAGCGTTGTGGGACCTCGTAGCTACGAGCAGTACTTC.

This chain joins TRBV5-3 and TRBJ1-2, with D uncertain. TRBV5-3 is an ORF, with its function uncertain. The CDR3 spans 12 residues. Trimming took 0 bases from V and 4 from J, leaving 4 bases between them. CDR3 DNA sequence: TGTGCCAGAAGCTTGGACAGCTATGGCTACACCTTC. This encodes CARSLDSYGYTF.

This clone has only one observation. V gene TRBV27 combines with J gene TRBJ1-5; weak D call: TRBD1 (6 bases). The length of the CDR3 is 15 residues. The V gene's germline CDR1 is MNHEY and CDR2 SMNVEV (reference sequence). V was pared by 5 bases and J by 3 bases, with 14 bases between. CDR3 residues: CASSRGGPPNQPQHF. The CDR3 nucleotides read TGTGCCAGCAGTAGGGGGGGCCCACCCAATCAGCCCCAGCATTTT.

V and J are TRBV10-3 and TRBJ1-2; 7 bases match TRBD1. The CDR3 runs to 15 residues. With V trimmed by 2 bases and J by 2 bases, 5 bases remained unmatched. Germline CDR1 is ENHRY and CDR2 is SYGVKD. DNA of the CDR3: TGTGCCATCAGTGAGCAGACAGGGCTAAACTATGGCTACACCTTC. Its translation: CAISEQTGLNYGYTF.

This chain uses TRBV2 with TRBJ1-5; 8 bases line up with TRBD1. The J segment lost 3 bases and the V segment lost 6 bases, leaving 4 bases of the junction unmatched. The CDR3 runs 14 residues. Germline loops: CDR1 SNHLY, CDR2 FYNNEI. This chain's CDR3 is CASSVDRDNQPQHF. CDR3 sequence (DNA): TGTGCCAGCAGCGTGGACAGGGACAATCAGCCCCAGCATTTT. Complete variable domain (other parts from reference TRBV2 and TRBJ1-5): EPEVTQTPSHQVTQMGQEVILRCVPISNHLYFYWYRQILGQKVEFLVSFYNNEISEKSEIFDDQFSVERPDGSNFTLKIRSTKLEDSAMYFCASSVDRDNQPQHFGDGTRLSIL.

This chain uses TRBV2 with TRBJ2-7; possible D gene TRBD1, 5 bases. The CDR3 has 18 residues. In germline, CDR1 is SNHLY, CDR2 FYNNEI. Deletions cut 3 bases from V and 3 bases from J, with 24 bases between. The CDR3 loop is CASSEVRKGIQADYEQYF. CDR3 sequence (DNA): TGTGCCAGCAGTGAGGTCAGGAAGGGCATACAGGCGGACTACGAGCAGTACTTC.

The CDR3 coding sequence is TGTGCCAGTAGTTGGAGGGCGGCTAGCAATGAGCAGTTCTTC. Translated: CASSWRAASNEQFF. This chain joins TRBV19 and TRBJ2-1; D possibly corresponds to TRBD2 (6 bases). CDR3 size: 14 residues. V was shortened by 5 bases and J by 6 bases, with 14 bases between the two germline ends. Germline CDR1 LNHDA, CDR2 SQIVND (reference sequence).

V gene TRBV21-1 combines with J gene TRBJ2-1; TRBD2 was called by the table and not checked on the DNA. TRBV21-1 is a pseudogene segment. This CDR3 comprises 12 residues. CDR3 DNA sequence: TGTGCCAGCAGCCCCGTTCACAATGAGCAGTTCTTC. Protein sequence: CASSPVHNEQFF.

This clone occurred a few times. The rearrangement joins TRBV7-2 to TRBJ2-6, with D possibly matching TRBD1 (5 bases). Germline loops: CDR1 SGHTA, CDR2 FQGNSA. The V gene lost 4 bases and the J gene lost 0 bases, with 7 bases spanning the gap. This CDR3 comprises 15 residues. Here the CDR3 reads CASSSQVSGANVLTF. For the CDR3, the DNA is TGTGCCAGCAGCTCACAGGTCTCTGGGGCCAACGTCCTGACTTTC.

The V call is TRBV19, the J call TRBJ2-3; 7 bases line up with TRBD2. The CDR3 is made up of 14 amino acids. Germline-derived CDR1 and CDR2 are LNHDA and SQIVND (reference sequence). Trimming cost V 3 bases and J 5 bases; bases outside gene matches: 5. The CDR3, as DNA: TGTGCCAGTAGTATGTCCAGGGAGGGAGATACGCAGTATTTT. Protein sequence: CASSMSREGDTQYF.

The V and J genes are TRBV19 and TRBJ2-7, with 10 bases matching TRBD1. V trimming: 5 bases; J trimming: 3 bases; junction bases outside the gene matches: 4. In germline, CDR1 is LNHDA, CDR2 SQIVND (reference sequence). This CDR3 contains 14 residues. CDR3 DNA: TGTGCCAGTAGTCTCCGGACAGGGGGCTACGAGCAGTACTTC. It is translated as CASSLRTGGYEQYF. Variable domain in full (rest from reference TRBV19 and TRBJ2-7): DGGITQSPKYLFRKEGQNVTLSCEQNLNHDAMYWYRQDPGQGLRLIYYSQIVNDFQKGDIAEGYSVSREKKESFPLTVTSAQKNPTAFYLCASSLRTGGYEQYFGPGTRLTVT.

Only one count was recorded for this clone. The chain uses TRBV19 and TRBJ2-7, with 13 bases matching TRBD2. Trimming at V came to 3 bases and at J to 7 bases, leaving 3 bases not matched to a gene. CDR3 length: 14 residues. Looked up from germline, CDR1 is LNHDA and CDR2 is SQIVND (reference sequence). The CDR3 protein is CASSIPGLAGEQYF. The CDR3, as DNA: TGTGCCAGTAGTATCCCGGGACTAGCGGGGGAGCAGTACTTC. The variable domain in full, with the rest retrieved from reference TRBV19 and TRBJ2-7, is DGGITQSPKYLFRKEGQNVTLSCEQNLNHDAMYWYRQDPGQGLRLIYYSQIVNDFQKGDIAEGYSVSREKKESFPLTVTSAQKNPTAFYLCASSIPGLAGEQYFGPGTRLTVT.

V and J are TRBV5-1 and TRBJ2-1, with 7 nucleotides matching TRBD2. The junction had 6 bases not matched to a gene; V was cut back by 1 base and J by 8 bases. The CDR3 extends over 14 amino acids. Germline assignment: CDR1 SGHRS and CDR2 YFSETQ. The CDR3, as DNA: TGCGCCAGCAGCTTGCAGGGCCTAGCGGATGAGCAGTTCTTC. It yields the protein CASSLQGLADEQFF.